These T cell receptor beta chains were read from a single sample in a study of OX40 agonist ivuxolimab in advanced cancers. Repertoires were generated with immunoSEQ multiplex PCR, while TCRdb's copy carries only in-frame clones and drops some. The sample carries fewer than 75,000 clones, about 88% recorded once. Sample: CD4+ or CD8+ T cells sorted from blood, taken in a trial of the OX40 agonist ivuxolimab. These receptors came from an adult with an advanced solid tumor such as melanoma, head and neck, liver or kidney cancer. Both conserved end residues are trimmed from each CDR3. The order of the fields is V gene, CDR3 protein.

>TRBV11-2
ASSSVRGHGELF
>TRBV28
ASSLNALDRGSYGYT
>TRBV15
ATSRAGTGSNQPQH
>TRBV30
AWRRDRHTGELF
>TRBV5-8
ASSLYRANYGYT
>TRBV6-1
ASSEFQPQH
>TRBV5-1
ASRDRAGKYEQF
>TRBV5-5
ASSSRSQIQTANEQF
>TRBV27
AVSTGRPNTEAF
>TRBV18
ASSPIGTNTEAF
>TRBV7-2
ASSLGTSGHNEQF
>TRBV2
ATRDRGQLYGYT
>TRBV7-6
ASSLQGGNTEAF
>TRBV5-8
ASSFYRGPLSNQPQH
>TRBV10-1
ASSDGAYEQY
>TRBV10-2
ASSERGREAF
>TRBV7-8
ASSPGEYEQY
>TRBV11-3
ASSKNYNEQF
>TRBV29-1
SVSGENTNTGELF
>TRBV5-1
ASSLEGGSNEQF
>TRBV4-2
ASSLAGTGGTYGYT
>TRBV25-1
ASSEAGTGLAQH
>TRBV11-3
ASSLALGQGALREQY
>TRBV11-2
ASSLQGNTEAF
>TRBV12-5
ASGQGRISGNTIY
>TRBV6-4
ASKGSRGREAF